This T cell receptor beta chain was recovered during a study of T cells in Graves' hyperthyroidism and ophthalmopathy. Study-level points and caveats: A 13 V-J signature model discriminated ophthalmopathy versus stable hyperthyroidism.

Amplification yielded TCR beta CDR3 regions, with RNA transcripts as the source. Initially, a first-round RT-PCR of the TCR CDR3 employed the HTBI primer set. TCRdb reprocessed the multiplex PCR reads with MiXCR, giving one entry per CDR3 protein. The table records some 400,000 distinct CDR3 sequences, approximately 13% of them present only once. In regard to this clonotype: Its specificity is unknown.

This sequence originates from a young man with Graves' hyperthyroidism that later progressed to Graves' ophthalmopathy. Material: blood.

The DNA of the CDR3 is TGTGCCAGCAGTCTTTTTAGCGGGGATCGTGAGCAGTTCTTC. Translated: CASSLFSGDREQFF. This chain connects TRBV12-3 or TRBV12-4 to TRBJ2-1; TRBD2 matches 8 bases. The V gene end was trimmed by 5 bases and the J gene end by 9 bases; junction bases not matched to a gene: 9. The CDR3 has 14 residues.